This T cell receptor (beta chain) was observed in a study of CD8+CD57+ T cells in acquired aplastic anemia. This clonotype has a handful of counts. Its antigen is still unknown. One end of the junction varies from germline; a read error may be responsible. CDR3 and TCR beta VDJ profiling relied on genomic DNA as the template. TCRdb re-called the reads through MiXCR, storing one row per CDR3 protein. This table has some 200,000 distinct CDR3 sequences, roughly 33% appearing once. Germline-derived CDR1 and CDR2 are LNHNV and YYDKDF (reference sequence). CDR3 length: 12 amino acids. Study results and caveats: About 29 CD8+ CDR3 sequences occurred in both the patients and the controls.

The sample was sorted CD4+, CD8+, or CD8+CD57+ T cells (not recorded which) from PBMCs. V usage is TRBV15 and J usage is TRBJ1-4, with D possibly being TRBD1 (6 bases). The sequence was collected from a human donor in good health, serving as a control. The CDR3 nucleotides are TGTGCCACCGGCAGGGGTACCGAAAAACTGTTTTTT. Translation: CATGRGTEKLFF.